The 11 T cell receptor beta chains in this list originate from one sample, sequenced in a study of control samples from healthy donors and cancer patients. Sequenced by immunoSEQ multiplex PCR; TCRdb stores in-frame clones only, minus some. The sample contains tens of thousands of clones, roughly 80% of which appear only once. The specimen sequenced was PBMCs. All receptors derive from a man between 65 and 85 years old with lung cancer.

The gene calls are TRBV14 and TRBJ2-7; D may be TRBD2 (5 bases). The length of the CDR3 is 14 residues. Germline CDR1 SGHDN, CDR2 FVKESK. V dropped 0 bases and J dropped 2 bases, with 8 bases sitting between them. The DNA of the CDR3 is TGTGCCAGCAGCCAAGACCAGCGGACCTACGAGCAGTACTTC. Translation: CASSQDQRTYEQYF.

The chain uses TRBV7-8 and TRBJ1-6; no reliable D call. The ends were cut back, 6 bases at V and 9 bases at J, with 9 bases in the middle. CDR3 length: 12 amino acids. Germline V gives CDR1 SGHVS, CDR2 FQNEAQ. The CDR3 coding sequence is TGTGCCAGCAGGGCGACGGCTTCACCCCTCCACTTT. The encoded protein is CASRATASPLHF.

This clone was found once. The chain links TRBV2 to TRBJ2-6, with 8 bases lining up with TRBD1. The ends lost 5 bases at V and 0 bases at J; junction bases unmatched: 6. CDR1 is SNHLY, CDR2 FYNNEI, per germline. The length of the CDR3 is 17 residues. This CDR3 is CASSFTGGASGANVLTF. In DNA form, the CDR3 reads TGTGCCAGCAGTTTCACAGGGGGAGCCTCTGGGGCCAACGTCCTGACTTTC.

The chain carries TRBV18 and TRBJ1-1; D ambiguous. In germline, CDR1 is KGHSH, CDR2 LQKENI. Trimming removed 3 bases from V and 0 bases from J, with 11 bases in between. The length of the CDR3 is 15 residues. In nucleotides, the CDR3 is TGTGCCAGCTCACCGACGGCGCTGTTGAACACTGAAGCTTTCTTT. This sequence encodes CASSPTALLNTEAFF. The full variable domain, in which reference TRBV18 and TRBJ1-1 provide the parts outside the CDR3, is NAGVMQNPRHLVRRRGQEARLRCSPMKGHSHVYWYRQLPEEGLKFMVYLQKENIIDESGMPKERFSAEFPKEGPSILRIQQVVRGDSAAYFCASSPTALLNTEAFFGQGTRLTVV.

The chain has TRBV4-2 and TRBJ2-7, with 8 bases that match TRBD2. J lost 2 bases, V lost 1 base, and 7 bases had no gene match. CDR3 length: 16 amino acids. Germline CDR1 LGHNA, CDR2 YNFKEQ. CDR3 residues: CASSQGPGGVTYEQYF. The CDR3 DNA follows: TGTGCCAGCAGCCAAGGGCCGGGGGGGGTAACCTACGAGCAGTACTTC.

The rearrangement links TRBV29-1 to TRBJ1-1, with 10 bases matching TRBD1. V lost 6 bases and J lost 1; bases outside the gene matches: 2. CDR1 SQVTM and CDR2 ANQGSEA come from the germline V gene. This CDR3 is 13 amino acids long. DNA of the CDR3: TGCAGCGTCGACAGGGGGCGGAACACTGAAGCTTTCTTT. Its protein is CSVDRGRNTEAFF.

The chain employs TRBV7-3 and TRBJ1-6, with 8 bases fitting TRBD1. The germline CDR1 and CDR2 sequences are SGHTA and FQGTGA. V shed 1 base and J 9 bases; nucleotides not matched to a gene: 5. This CDR3 region has 15 residues. DNA of the CDR3: TGTGCCAGCAGCTTAAACAGGGGGGTCGGTTCACCCCTCCACTTT. Its protein product is CASSLNRGVGSPLHF.

This chain connects TRBV19 to TRBJ2-4; 9 bases align to TRBD1. V shed 6 bases, J shed 9 bases, and the junction held 6 bases outside the gene matches. The CDR3 has 13 amino acids. The V gene's germline CDR1 is LNHDA and CDR2 SQIVND (reference sequence). The CDR3: CASSPTGGSIQYF. Written as DNA, the CDR3 is TGTGCCAGTAGCCCGACAGGGGGTAGCATTCAGTACTTC.

The genes are TRBV6-5 and TRBJ2-7; 8 bases match TRBD1. Germline V gene lookup returns CDR1 MNHEY and CDR2 SVGAGI. Trimming took 5 bases from V and 4 from J; bases not matched to a gene: 10. This CDR3 contains 15 residues. CDR3 sequence (DNA): TGTGCCAGCAGTCCCGGACAGGGATTGTGGTACGAGCAGTACTTC. Translating gives CASSPGQGLWYEQYF.

V usage is TRBV24-1 and J usage is TRBJ1-1, with 8 bases identical to TRBD1. Germline CDR1 is KGHDR and CDR2 is SFDVKD. The V gene end was trimmed by 5 bases and the J gene end by 4 bases; junction bases not matched to a gene: 2. CDR3 length: 13 residues. This chain's CDR3 is CATSVGQGTEAFF. The CDR3 DNA follows: TGTGCCACCAGTGTCGGACAGGGCACTGAAGCTTTCTTT.

This chain links TRBV7-6 with TRBJ2-3; D unclear. Germline V lookup: CDR1 SGHVS, CDR2 FNYEAQ. Trimming removed 1 base at V and 4 bases at J, with 15 bases between. The CDR3 runs 16 residues. The CDR3, as DNA: TGTGCCAGCAGCTTAGGTGTTAGGGATCTGGCAGATACGCAGTATTTT. This sequence encodes CASSLGVRDLADTQYF. Together with reference TRBV7-6 and TRBJ2-3, the CDR3 gives the full variable domain: GAGVSQSPRYKVTKRGQDVALRCDPISGHVSLYWYRQALGQGPEFLTYFNYEAQQDKSGLPNDRFSAERPEGSISTLTIQRTEQRDSAMYRCASSLGVRDLADTQYFGPGTRLTVL.